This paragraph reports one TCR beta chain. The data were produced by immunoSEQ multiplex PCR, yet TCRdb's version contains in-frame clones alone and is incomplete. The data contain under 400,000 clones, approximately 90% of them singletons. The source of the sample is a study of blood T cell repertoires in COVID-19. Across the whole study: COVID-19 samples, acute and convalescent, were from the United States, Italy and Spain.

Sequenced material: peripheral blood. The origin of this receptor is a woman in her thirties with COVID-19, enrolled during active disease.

The CDR3 DNA sequence: TGTGCCAGCAGTTACTCACAGGGGGGTGGCTACACCTTC. Its translation: CASSYSQGGGYTF. This chain joins TRBV6-5 and TRBJ1-2; 8 bases match TRBD1. Looked up from germline, CDR1 is MNHEY and CDR2 is SVGAGI. The CDR3 spans 13 residues. The trim removed 0 bases at V and 7 bases at J, leaving 1 base unmatched.